Included here is one T cell receptor beta chain sequence, with context. This sample is drawn from a study of blood T cell repertoires in COVID-19. The CDR3 sequence is 14 residues long. V was shortened by 0 bases and J by 1 base, with 9 bases between the two germline ends. The germline V gene has CDR1 GTSNPN and CDR2 SVGIG (reference sequence). Clones were read by immunoSEQ multiplex PCR, and TCRdb kept only the in-frame ones, dropping some. This sample yields about 150,000 clones, of which more than 75% are seen a single time; over 35% belongs to the top ten. The clonotype was recovered from a man in his fifties or sixties who had recovered from COVID-19. The rearrangement uses TRBV30 and TRBJ1-1, with TRBD1 as a possible D gene (6 bases). The sample consisted of peripheral blood. The CDR3: CAWSVARGNTEAFF. The CDR3 nucleotides are TGTGCCTGGAGTGTGGCCAGGGGGAACACTGAAGCTTTCTTT.